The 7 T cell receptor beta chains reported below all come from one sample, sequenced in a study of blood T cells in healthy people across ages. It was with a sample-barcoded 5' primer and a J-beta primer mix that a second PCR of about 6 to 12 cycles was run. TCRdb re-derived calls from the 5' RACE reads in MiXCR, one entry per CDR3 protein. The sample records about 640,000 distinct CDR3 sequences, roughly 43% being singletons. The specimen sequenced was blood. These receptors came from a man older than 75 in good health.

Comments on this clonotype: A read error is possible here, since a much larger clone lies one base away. The CDR3 here is CASRYRTSRDTQYF. The CDR3 DNA reads as TGTGCCAGCAGGTACAGGACTAGCCGAGATACGCAGTATTTT. The chain employs TRBV6-5 and TRBJ2-3; TRBD2 agrees at 8 bases. CDR3 length equals 14 residues. Germline CDR1 is MNHEY and CDR2 is SVGAGI. V was clipped by 6 bases and J by 5 bases; unmatched bases: 7.

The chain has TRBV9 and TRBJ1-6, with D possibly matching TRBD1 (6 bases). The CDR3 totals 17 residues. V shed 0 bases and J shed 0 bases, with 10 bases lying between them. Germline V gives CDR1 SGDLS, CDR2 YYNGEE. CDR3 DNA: TGTGCCAGCAGCGTAGGGGGGCCGAGCTCCTATAATTCACCCCTCCACTTT. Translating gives CASSVGGPSSYNSPLHF.

CDR3 nucleotide sequence: TGTGCCAGCCGGCGACAGGTGACAGGGGAAACCTACGAGCAGTACTTC. Its protein is CASRRQVTGETYEQYF. J is TRBJ2-7 and V is TRBV27; TRBD1 aligns across 8 bases. The CDR3 totals 16 residues. The germline gives CDR1 MNHEY, CDR2 SMNVEV (reference sequence). J lost 2 bases, V lost 8 bases, and 14 bases had no gene match.

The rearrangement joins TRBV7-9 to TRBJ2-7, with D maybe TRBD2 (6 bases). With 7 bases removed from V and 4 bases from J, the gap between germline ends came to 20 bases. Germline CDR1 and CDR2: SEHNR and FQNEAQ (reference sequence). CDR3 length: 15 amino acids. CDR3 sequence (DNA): TGTGCCAGCAACTCCGGGACTTCGAACTCTTACGAGCAGTACTTC. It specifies CASNSGTSNSYEQYF.

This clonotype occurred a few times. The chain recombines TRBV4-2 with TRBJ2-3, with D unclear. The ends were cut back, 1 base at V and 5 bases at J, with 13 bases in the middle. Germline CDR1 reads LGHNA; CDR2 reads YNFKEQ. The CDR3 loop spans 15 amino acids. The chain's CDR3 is CASSQGAGRVDTQYF. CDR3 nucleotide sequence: TGTGCCAGCAGCCAAGGGGCAGGTAGGGTAGATACGCAGTATTTT.

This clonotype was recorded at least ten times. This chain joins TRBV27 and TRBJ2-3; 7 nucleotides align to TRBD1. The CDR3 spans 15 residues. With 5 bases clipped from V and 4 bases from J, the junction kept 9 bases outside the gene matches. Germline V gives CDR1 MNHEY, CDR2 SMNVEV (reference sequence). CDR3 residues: CASSPWDSLADTQYF. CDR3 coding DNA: TGTGCCAGCAGTCCCTGGGACAGCCTTGCAGATACGCAGTATTTT.

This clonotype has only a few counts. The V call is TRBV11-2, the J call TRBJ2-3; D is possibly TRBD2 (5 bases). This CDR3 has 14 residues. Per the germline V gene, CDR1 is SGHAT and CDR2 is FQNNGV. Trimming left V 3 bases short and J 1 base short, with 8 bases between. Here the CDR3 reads CASSFVGGTDTQYF. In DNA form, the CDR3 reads TGTGCCAGCAGCTTTGTGGGAGGCACAGATACGCAGTATTTT.